These T cell receptor beta chains were read from a single sample in a study of T cell changes during pregnancy in multiple sclerosis. Here immunoSEQ multiplex PCR was the method, and the copy in TCRdb shows in-frame clones only, minus some. The data contain approximately 89,000 clones, around 94% of them singletons. The sequences come from peripheral blood, collected in the third trimester of pregnancy. The origin of the receptors is a female donor with multiple sclerosis, enrolled in a pregnancy study. The CDR3 runs from the conserved cysteine through the conserved F or W. A D gene is named only where the DNA matches it firmly. Clone size is given for some rows only: seen once, a few or many times, or a class if the clone is expanded.

J	size	V	D	CDR3	DNA
TRBJ1-2	NA	TRBV7-2	TRBD1	CASSPGQGANYGYTF	TGTGCCAGCAGCCCGGGACAGGGGGCAAACTATGGCTACACCTTC
TRBJ2-2	NA	TRBV19	NA	CASSMFGANTGELFF	TGTGCCAGTAGTATGTTTGGGGCTAACACCGGGGAGCTGTTTTTT
TRBJ2-1	NA	TRBV6-4	NA	CASSAAGSSYNEQFF	TGTGCCAGCAGTGCCGCGGGGAGCTCCTACAATGAGCAGTTCTTC
TRBJ1-2	few	TRBV27	NA	CASRQGYGYTF	TGTGCCAGCAGACAGGGATATGGCTACACCTTC
TRBJ2-7	NA	TRBV30	TRBD2	CAWSLSSGRSYEQYF	TGTGCCTGGAGTCTAAGCTCCGGGAGGTCCTACGAGCAGTACTTC
TRBJ2-5	many	TRBV25-1	TRBD2	CASSEQEAGTQETQYF	TGTGCCAGCAGTGAACAAGAAGCGGGAACGCAAGAGACCCAGTACTTC
TRBJ2-6	NA	TRBV30	TRBD1	CAWTGGSGANVLTF	TGTGCCTGGACAGGGGGCTCTGGGGCCAACGTCCTGACTTTC
TRBJ1-2	NA	TRBV6-4	TRBD1	CASSDSPGGHGYTF	TGTGCCAGCAGTGACTCTCCAGGGGGCCATGGCTACACCTTC
TRBJ2-2	NA	TRBV29-1	NA	CSAASGTGELFF	TGCAGCGCCGCTTCGGGTACCGGGGAGCTGTTTTTT
TRBJ2-4	NA	TRBV11-3	NA	CASPLGPFLAKNIQYF	TGTGCCAGCCCCTTAGGGCCCTTTTTAGCCAAAAACATTCAGTACTTC
TRBJ1-5	NA	TRBV4-2	NA	CASSQVGGGYSNQPQHF	TGTGCCAGCAGCCAAGTAGGAGGAGGGTATAGCAATCAGCCCCAGCATTTT
TRBJ2-3	NA	TRBV27	TRBD2	CASSLLEAGGPYGDTQYF	TGTGCCAGCAGCCTACTTGAGGCGGGAGGGCCTTATGGAGATACGCAGTATTTT
TRBJ2-3	NA	TRBV7-2	NA	CASSFFSRDTQYF	TGTGCCAGCAGCTTCTTTAGCCGGGATACGCAGTATTTT